Below, one T cell receptor (beta chain) is given with its context. The repertoire was sequenced with immunoSEQ multiplex PCR; TCRdb's copy has only in-frame clones and lacks some. Of 150,000 to 200,000 clones listed, roughly 91% are singletons. The data originate from a study of control samples from healthy donors and cancer patients. Germline V gene data show CDR1 as MGHRA and CDR2 as YSYEKL. The CDR3 extends over 19 amino acids. J was trimmed by 1 base and V by 4 bases; bases with no gene match: 12. The V call is TRBV4-1, the J call TRBJ2-3; 12 nucleotides agree with TRBD2. The sample comprised blood. The TCR originated in a man aged 18 to 30 in good health. The CDR3 sequence is CASSPRELAGGPGTDTQYF. CDR3 in DNA: TGCGCCAGCAGCCCACGTGAGCTAGCGGGGGGGCCGGGCACAGATACGCAGTATTTT.